This T cell receptor (beta chain) was identified in a study of cytomegalovirus exposure and HLA in healthy donors. Findings of the study overall: The study labeled fewer than 200 TCR beta chains cytomegalovirus-associated. The authors later found most CMV-associated TCR beta chains appeared HLA-restricted.

PCR used 60 Vbeta primers and 13 Jbeta primers. Clones were read by immunoSEQ multiplex PCR, and TCRdb kept only the in-frame ones, dropping some. Altogether about 180,000 clones are present, 75% to 80% being singletons, with the ten largest covering 5% to 8%. As concerns this clone: The antigen is unknown.

The germline V gene has CDR1 SQVTM and CDR2 ANQGSEA. The CDR3 sequence is 16 residues long. V lost 4 bases and J 4 bases, leaving 23 bases between the germline ends. The V call is TRBV29-1, the J call TRBJ2-7, with D perhaps TRBD2 (7 bases). This receptor was obtained from a man aged 35-49 years in good health and CMV-seropositive. Sequenced: PBMCs. The CDR3 spells CSVVGSGGGTAYEQYF. CDR3 in DNA: TGCAGCGTTGTGGGGTCGGGGGGCGGGACTGCGTACGAGCAGTACTTC.